The T cell receptor beta chain described here comes from a study of blood T cell repertoires in COVID-19. As for the study in general: Researchers got acute and convalescent COVID-19 samples from the United States, Italy and Spain. From T cells, B-cell-depleted T cells, or PBMCs came the material, which was cDNA or gDNA.

This CDR3 is 17 amino acids long. Germline CDR1 reads MNHNY; CDR2 reads SVGAGI (reference sequence). Germline trimming cut 5 bases from V and 0 bases from J; bases unmatched to any gene: 7. In the source study's methods: Estimation of nucleated cell counts relied on the amplification of reference gene primers. Produced via immunoSEQ multiplex PCR; TCRdb's table is partial and in-frame only. For V, J and clone size, that table is used; D and trimming come from the DNA. The sample records about 380,000 clones, approximately 81% being singletons. The chain has TRBV6-6 and TRBJ1-6, with 7 bases matching TRBD1. Material: peripheral blood. The source of this sequence is a woman aged 18-35 years with acute or convalescent COVID-19. As DNA, the CDR3 is TGTGCCAGCAGTCCCACAGGGGATTACTCCTATAATTCACCCCTCCACTTT. This sequence encodes CASSPTGDYSYNSPLHF.